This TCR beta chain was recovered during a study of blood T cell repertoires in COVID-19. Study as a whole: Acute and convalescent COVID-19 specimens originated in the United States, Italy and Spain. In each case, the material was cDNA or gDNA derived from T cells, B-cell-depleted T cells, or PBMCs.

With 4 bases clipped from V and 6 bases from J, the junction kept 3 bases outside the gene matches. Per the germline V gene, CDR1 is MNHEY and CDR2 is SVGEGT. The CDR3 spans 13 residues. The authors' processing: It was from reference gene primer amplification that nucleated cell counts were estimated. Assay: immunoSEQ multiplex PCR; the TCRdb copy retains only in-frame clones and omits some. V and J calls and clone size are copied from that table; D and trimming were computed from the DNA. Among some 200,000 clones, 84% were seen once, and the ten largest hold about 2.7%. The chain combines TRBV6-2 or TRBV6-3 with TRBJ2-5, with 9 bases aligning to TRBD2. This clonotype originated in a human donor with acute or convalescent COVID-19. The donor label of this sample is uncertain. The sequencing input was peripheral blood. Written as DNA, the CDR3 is TGTGCCAGCAGTTTTAGCGGGGGCAAGACCCAGTACTTC. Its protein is CASSFSGGKTQYF.